These 17 T cell receptor beta chains were all obtained from the same sample, sequenced in a study of cytomegalovirus exposure and HLA in healthy donors. The PCR used 60 Vbeta and 13 Jbeta primers. The protocol was immunoSEQ multiplex PCR, while the TCRdb copy is restricted to in-frame clones and leaves out a portion. The table includes fewer than 150,000 clones, 67% detected once. The source material was PBMCs. These receptors were taken from a man aged 18 to 29 in good health and CMV-seropositive.

This clone was detected only a few times. The chain joins TRBV10-1 to TRBJ2-6; D gene ambiguous. This CDR3 spans 15 amino acids. Germline V gene lookup returns CDR1 WNHNN and CDR2 SYGVQD (reference sequence). Trimming took 3 bases from V and 0 from J, leaving 6 bases between them. The CDR3 spells CASSDYSSGANVLTF. As DNA, the CDR3 is TGCGCCAGCAGTGATTACAGCTCTGGGGCCAACGTCCTGACTTTC.

The rearrangement uses TRBV11-3 and TRBJ2-5; 10 positions agree with TRBD2. From germline, CDR1 is SGHNT and CDR2 YENEEA. J gave up 4 bases and V 6 bases, and 14 bases lay outside the gene matches. This CDR3 contains 17 residues. The CDR3 nucleotides read TGTGCCAGCAGTCAGAAGGTGGGACTAGCGTTTGGAGAGACCCAGTACTTC. Translating it yields CASSQKVGLAFGETQYF.

The chain combines TRBV19 with TRBJ1-5, with TRBD1 identical over 9 bases. The CDR3 loop spans 14 amino acids. The V gene end was trimmed by 7 bases and the J gene end by 6 bases; junction bases not matched to a gene: 7. Germline CDR1 LNHDA, CDR2 SQIVND (reference sequence). The CDR3 coding sequence is TGTGCCAGTACCGGGACAGGGTTCGGTCAGCCCCAGCATTTT. It yields the protein CASTGTGFGQPQHF.

The chain joins TRBV30 to TRBJ2-5, with 8 bases lining up with TRBD1. Germline V lookup: CDR1 GTSNPN, CDR2 SVGIG (reference sequence). The CDR3 has 14 residues. J gave up 11 bases and V 7 bases, and 18 bases lay outside the gene matches. The CDR3 bases are TGTGCCTACCGAACCGGGACAGGAGGGTGGCAGCAGTACTTC. Protein: CAYRTGTGGWQQYF.

This rearrangement joins TRBV7-9 to TRBJ1-2, with unresolved D. The CDR3 loop spans 14 amino acids. Per germline, CDR1 SEHNR and CDR2 FQNEAQ (reference sequence). V was pared by 9 bases and J by 3 bases, with 17 bases between. The CDR3 nucleotides are TGTGCCAGTAAGCTCCCCCAGGATGACTATGGCTACACCTTC. Its protein is CASKLPQDDYGYTF.

The chain joins TRBV25-1 to TRBJ2-4, with D hard to call. The CDR3 contains 16 residues. Germline-derived CDR1 and CDR2 are MGHDK and SYGVNS. Trimming shortened V by 2 bases and J by 0 bases, and 11 bases separated the two germline ends. CDR3 sequence (DNA): TGTGCCAGCAGTGAAGCTAGGAAGCTAGCCAAAAACATTCAGTACTTC. Residues: CASSEARKLAKNIQYF.

The chain employs TRBV6-1 and TRBJ2-5; 9 bases fit TRBD1. V trimming: 3 bases; J trimming: 4 bases; junction bases outside the gene matches: 6. In germline, CDR1 is MNHNS, CDR2 SASEGT. The CDR3 covers 15 residues. The CDR3 loop is CASSEEGQGGETQYF. The CDR3 DNA follows: TGTGCCAGCAGTGAGGAGGGACAGGGAGGAGAGACCCAGTACTTC.

The chain links TRBV4-2 to TRBJ1-6; TRBD1 aligns across 8 bases. The CDR3 is 19 amino acids. Germline CDR1 reads LGHNA; CDR2 reads YNFKEQ. J was trimmed by 3 bases and V by 0 bases; bases with no gene match: 10. As DNA, the CDR3 is TGTGCCAGCAGCCAAGATCCTGGGGGGACAGGCCTCTATAATTCACCCCTCCACTTT. It codes for CASSQDPGGTGLYNSPLHF.

The gene calls are TRBV5-4 and TRBJ1-6; weak D call: TRBD1 (5 bases). Trimming left V 1 base short and J 5 bases short, with 10 bases between. The CDR3 covers 15 residues. Per germline, CDR1 SGHNT and CDR2 YYREEE (reference sequence). CDR3 coding DNA: TGTGCCAGCAGCTTGAGGTCAGGGAATAATTCACCCCTCCACTTT. This encodes CASSLRSGNNSPLHF. Based on the CDR3 plus reference TRBV5-4 and TRBJ1-6, the full variable domain is ETGVTQSPTHLIKTRGQQVTLRCSSQSGHNTVSWYQQALGQGPQFIFQYYREEENGRGNFPPRFSGLQFPNYSSELNVNALELDDSALYLCASSLRSGNNSPLHFGNGTRLTVT.

This clone was counted between two and nine times. This rearrangement joins TRBV5-6 to TRBJ1-4; possibly TRBD1 for D (6 bases). This CDR3 has 17 residues. Per the germline V gene, CDR1 is SGHDT and CDR2 is YYEEEE. Trimming took 1 base from V and 0 from J, leaving 13 bases between them. The CDR3 sequence: CASSLLQGYSTNEKLFF. For the CDR3, the DNA is TGTGCCAGCAGCTTGCTACAGGGATATTCAACTAATGAAAAACTGTTTTTT.

The V call is TRBV6-1, the J call TRBJ2-2; D gene ambiguous. Looked up from germline, CDR1 is MNHNS and CDR2 is SASEGT. CDR3 length: 15 residues. V was cut by 1 base and J by 3 bases, with 9 bases left in between. CDR3 in amino acids: CASSEGGRDTGELFF. CDR3 in DNA: TGTGCCAGCAGTGAAGGAGGCCGTGACACCGGGGAGCTGTTTTTT.

The chain couples TRBV30 to TRBJ1-2; 7 nucleotides line up with TRBD1. Trimming took 1 base from V and 4 from J; bases not matched to a gene: 0. The CDR3 is made up of 12 amino acids. The germline gives CDR1 GTSNPN, CDR2 SVGIG (reference sequence). The CDR3 sequence: CAWSGQGYGYTF. CDR3 nucleotides: TGTGCCTGGAGTGGACAGGGCTATGGCTACACCTTC.

The gene calls are TRBV20-1 and TRBJ2-7; a weak D match, TRBD2 (7 bases). CDR3 size: 11 residues. The germline gives CDR1 DFQATT, CDR2 SNEGSKA (reference sequence). Trimming removed 7 bases from V and 3 bases from J, with 10 bases in between. The chain's CDR3 is CSGGGVYEQYF. DNA for the CDR3: TGCAGTGGGGGGGGCGTCTACGAGCAGTACTTC.

J is TRBJ2-5 and V is TRBV5-1; 7 nucleotides match TRBD1. CDR3 size: 15 residues. Germline V gene sequence: CDR1 SGHRS, CDR2 YFSETQ. V was pared by 4 bases and J by 5 bases, with 11 bases of the junction left unmatched. The CDR3: CASSGHRGLGETQYF. The CDR3 DNA is TGCGCCAGCAGCGGACACAGGGGATTAGGGGAGACCCAGTACTTC.

This clone was counted only a few times. V and J are TRBV29-1 and TRBJ2-1; weak D call: TRBD2 (6 bases). The germline CDR1 and CDR2 sequences are SQVTM and ANQGSEA. The CDR3 extends over 10 amino acids. The germline V and J ends were trimmed by 6 bases and 9 bases, with 9 bases remaining between them. The CDR3 region is CSVQGGEQFF. In DNA, the CDR3 is TGCAGCGTCCAGGGAGGTGAGCAGTTCTTC.

The chain uses TRBV29-1 and TRBJ1-2; D call uncertain. Germline V CDR1 and CDR2: SQVTM, ANQGSEA. The V gene lost 7 bases and the J gene lost 5 bases, with 17 bases spanning the gap. The CDR3 extends over 13 amino acids. Here the CDR3 reads CSASTGGFYGYTF. CDR3 coding DNA: TGCAGCGCATCCACGGGTGGCTTTTATGGCTACACCTTC.

This clone was observed a few times. The rearrangement links TRBV28 to TRBJ2-5; 8 positions match TRBD1. This CDR3 has 14 residues. With V trimmed by 7 bases and J by 1 base, 5 bases remained unmatched. Germline V lookup: CDR1 MDHEN, CDR2 SYDVKM. For the CDR3, the DNA is TGTGCCAGCACCAACCAGGGGGCCCAAGAGACCCAGTACTTC. This codes for CASTNQGAQETQYF.